The 14 T cell receptor beta chains given below trace back to one sample, sequenced in a study of cytomegalovirus exposure and HLA in healthy donors. The PCR made use of 60 Vbeta and 13 Jbeta primers. Some clones are missing from TCRdb's copy, which holds only in-frame ones; the method was immunoSEQ multiplex PCR. Seen in this sample are approximately 110,000 clones; the ten most common clones hold approximately 0.93%. Sequencing used PBMCs. The source of these receptors is a man aged 18 to 35 in good health and CMV-seronegative.

V and J are TRBV19 and TRBJ2-7; perhaps TRBD1 as D (5 bases). Germline CDR1 reads LNHDA; CDR2 reads SQIVND (reference sequence). The germline V and J ends were trimmed by 5 bases and 4 bases, with 9 bases remaining between them. This CDR3 region has 12 residues. The CDR3 loop is CASSDRAYEQYF. CDR3 nucleotide sequence: TGTGCCAGTAGTGACAGAGCTTACGAGCAGTACTTC.

This chain uses TRBV9 with TRBJ2-1; 9 bases align to TRBD1. This CDR3 region has 15 residues. The ends lost 3 bases at V and 4 bases at J; junction bases unmatched: 5. Germline assignment: CDR1 SGDLS and CDR2 YYNGEE. The CDR3 protein is CASSGGTGSYNEQFF. In nucleotides, the CDR3 is TGTGCCAGCAGCGGGGGGACAGGGAGTTACAATGAGCAGTTCTTC.

The chain joins TRBV30 to TRBJ2-7, with TRBD2 matching over 7 bases. CDR1 is GTSNPN and CDR2 is SVGIG in the germline V gene (reference sequence). This CDR3 has 13 amino acids. V lost 3 bases, J lost 3 bases, and 5 bases stayed unmatched. CDR3 nucleotides: TGTGCCTGGAGGTTAAGCGGGAACTACGAGCAGTACTTC. Translation: CAWRLSGNYEQYF.

The J gene is TRBJ1-1, the V gene TRBV6-5; D might be TRBD1 (6 bases). The CDR3 runs to 14 residues. Per germline, CDR1 MNHEY and CDR2 SVGAGI. Trimming pared 2 bases from V and 7 bases from J, leaving 14 bases between. The CDR3 DNA is TGTGCCAGCAGTTACGGCCAGGGGCTAAATGAAGCTTTCTTT. Encoded protein: CASSYGQGLNEAFF.

The gene calls are TRBV5-1 and TRBJ1-3; 8 bases are a match to TRBD1. Germline V gene lookup returns CDR1 SGHRS and CDR2 YFSETQ. The junction had 1 base not matched to a gene; V was cut back by 3 bases and J by 2 bases. The length of the CDR3 is 14 residues. This CDR3 reads CASSSQGAGNTIYF. The CDR3 coding sequence is TGCGCCAGCAGCTCACAGGGGGCTGGAAACACCATATATTTT. Full variable domain (remainder filled in from reference TRBV5-1 and TRBJ1-3): KAGVTQTPRYLIKTRGQQVTLSCSPISGHRSVSWYQQTPGQGLQFLFEYFSETQRNKGNFPGRFSGRQFSNSRSEMNVSTLELGDSALYLCASSSQGAGNTIYFGEGSWLTVV.

This sequence joins TRBV10-2 and TRBJ1-2, with 8 positions matching TRBD1. Germline V gene lookup returns CDR1 WSHSY and CDR2 SAAADI. This CDR3 comprises 14 residues. V lost 6 bases to trimming and J lost 6 bases; unmatched junction nucleotides: 9. The CDR3 DNA sequence: TGCGCCAGCAGCATGACAGGGGCACTTAATGGCTACACCTTC. It encodes CASSMTGALNGYTF.

V gene TRBV7-2 combines with J gene TRBJ2-4; TRBD2 agrees at 8 bases. V dropped 5 bases and J dropped 0; count of bases not matched to a gene: 15. The length of the CDR3 is 19 residues. The germline V gene encodes CDR1 SGHTA and CDR2 FQGNSA. The CDR3 spells CASSISGSGFSKAKNIQYF. In DNA, the CDR3 is TGTGCCAGCAGCATAAGCGGGAGTGGCTTTAGCAAAGCCAAAAACATTCAGTACTTC.

The chain uses TRBV27 and TRBJ2-6, with 7 bases matching TRBD2. Germline V gene sequence: CDR1 MNHEY, CDR2 SMNVEV (reference sequence). The CDR3 is made up of 17 amino acids. Trimming at V came to 5 bases and at J to 2 bases, leaving 9 bases not matched to a gene. The CDR3 spells CASSPPWGGAGANVLTF. CDR3 bases: TGTGCCAGCAGTCCTCCCTGGGGGGGAGCTGGGGCCAACGTCCTGACTTTC. Full variable domain (outside the CDR3, taken from reference TRBV27 and TRBJ2-6): EAQVTQNPRYLITVTGKKLTVTCSQNMNHEYMSWYRQDPGLGLRQIYYSMNVEVTDKGDVPEGYKVSRKEKRNFPLILESPSPNQTSLYFCASSPPWGGAGANVLTFGAGSRLTVL.

Comment on this clone: Other DNA sequences in the same sample also yield this CDR3. The gene calls are TRBV6-5 and TRBJ1-5; D gene ambiguous. V was shortened by 0 bases and J by 7 bases, with 7 bases between the two germline ends. The CDR3 runs 13 residues. In germline, CDR1 is MNHEY, CDR2 SVGAGI. In DNA form, the CDR3 reads TGTGCCAGCAGTTACTCGTCGGGACAGCCCCAGCATTTT. Translation: CASSYSSGQPQHF.

The chain is built from TRBV7-9 and TRBJ2-1; 10 bases fit TRBD2. The V segment lost 4 bases and the J segment 6 bases; nucleotides outside the gene matches: 6. Germline V gives CDR1 SEHNR, CDR2 FQNEAQ (reference sequence). This CDR3 is built from 15 residues. Written as DNA, the CDR3 is TGTGCCAGCAGCTCACGACTAGCGGGCCGCAATGAGCAGTTCTTC. This encodes CASSSRLAGRNEQFF.

The chain links TRBV28 to TRBJ2-7; weak D call: TRBD1 (6 bases). The length of the CDR3 is 16 residues. V gave up 2 bases and J gave up 0 bases, with 14 bases separating them. Germline CDR1 MDHEN, CDR2 SYDVKM. Written as DNA, the CDR3 is TGTGCCAGCAGTTTAGAGGTAGACAGGAGCTCCTACGAGCAGTACTTC. This gives the protein CASSLEVDRSSYEQYF.

This sequence joins TRBV6-5 and TRBJ2-5, with a weak D call TRBD2 (6 bases). The V end was cut by 8 bases, the J end by 2 bases, with 18 bases between. The CDR3 loop spans 15 amino acids. The germline V gene encodes CDR1 MNHEY and CDR2 SVGAGI. The CDR3 spells CASASGGSGQETQYF. CDR3 nucleotides: TGTGCCAGCGCCAGTGGGGGGAGTGGGCAAGAGACCCAGTACTTC.

The CDR3 spells CASSQRTGNKRQPQHF. CDR3 sequence (DNA): TGTGCCAGCAGCCAGAGGACAGGGAACAAACGGCAGCCCCAGCATTTT. The chain carries TRBV7-8 and TRBJ1-5, with TRBD1 matching over 8 bases. With 5 bases clipped from V and 7 bases from J, the junction kept 13 bases outside the gene matches. Germline CDR1 and CDR2: SGHVS and FQNEAQ. The CDR3 is 16 residues long.

The CDR3 region is CASTGQGDEQYF. DNA of the CDR3: TGTGCCAGCACCGGGCAGGGGGACGAGCAGTACTTC. This rearrangement joins TRBV28 to TRBJ2-7; 7 bases are a match to TRBD1. Germline loops: CDR1 MDHEN, CDR2 SYDVKM. The CDR3 has 12 amino acids. Trimming removed 7 bases from V and 5 bases from J; junction bases left unmatched: 5.